Listed below are T cell receptor beta chains from one sample, sequenced in a study of blood T cell repertoires in COVID-19. Sequenced by immunoSEQ multiplex PCR; TCRdb stores in-frame clones only, minus some. The sample yields some 150,000 clones, 75% to 90% seen once. Input material: peripheral blood. These receptors came from a human donor in a cohort sampled during active COVID-19. Each CDR3 is given with its conserved first and last residue. The D gene is left open where the match is weak. Size tells how often a clone was seen (once, few, many) or the class of an expanded clone, and some rows leave it out.

d_gene,abundance,j_gene,v_gene,CDR3nt,CDR3aa
TRBD1,.,TRBJ1-1,TRBV11-2,TGTGCCAGCTTCCCACCGACAGGGGAAGCTTTCTTT,CASFPPTGEAFF
TRBD1,.,TRBJ1-1,TRBV7-2,TGTGCCAGCAGCTTCATACCCGGGACAGACCGTGAAGCTTTCTTT,CASSFIPGTDREAFF
.,.,TRBJ2-1,TRBV25-1,TGTGCCAGCAGTCAGGACTTCCCCGACACCGATGAGCAGTTCTTC,CASSQDFPDTDEQFF
TRBD2,.,TRBJ2-2,TRBV28,TGTGCCAGCCGAACCCCCCGACTAGCCGCCGGGGAGCTGTTTTTT,CASRTPRLAAGELFF
.,.,TRBJ2-1,TRBV2,TGTGCCAGCAATGGCGGCACCTACTACAATGAGCAGTTCTTC,CASNGGTYYNEQFF
.,.,TRBJ1-1,TRBV30,TGTGCCTGGAGTGTTAAGGGGCTGAACACTGAAGCTTTCTTT,CAWSVKGLNTEAFF
.,.,TRBJ2-1,TRBV7-2,TGTGCCAGCAGCTTTGGACTGTTCAATGAGCAGTTCTTC,CASSFGLFNEQFF
.,.,TRBJ2-1,TRBV5-1,TGCGCCAGCGGACGGGGGAGTTACAATGAGCAGTTCTTC,CASGRGSYNEQFF
TRBD1,few,TRBJ1-2,TRBV10-3,TGTGCCATCAGTCCCACAGGGGATCATGGCTACACCTTC,CAISPTGDHGYTF
.,once,TRBJ1-4,TRBV7-2,TGTGCCAGCAGCTTGGGGGACAAGTTTAATGAAAAACTGTTTTTT,CASSLGDKFNEKLFF
.,.,TRBJ2-7,TRBV6-2/TRBV6-3,TGTGCCAGCAGTAACAGGTACGAGCAGTACTTC,CASSNRYEQYF
TRBD1,.,TRBJ1-2,TRBV5-5,TGTGCCAGCAGCTTGGCCCGGGACAGGGGCCTAAACACCTTC,CASSLARDRGLNTF
.,few,TRBJ2-6,TRBV27,TGTGCCAGCAGTTTATTGGGTCCGGGCAGGGCCGACTCTGGGGCCAACGTCCTGACTTTC,CASSLLGPGRADSGANVLTF
.,.,TRBJ2-1,TRBV4-1,TGCGCCAGCAGCCCGAGCGAGGTCTCCCAATTGACTGAGCAGTTCTTC,CASSPSEVSQLTEQFF
TRBD1,.,TRBJ1-6,TRBV3-1/TRBV3-2,TGTGCCAGCACGTCTTATGGCGGGACAGGCTCGAATTCACCCCTCCACTTT,CASTSYGGTGSNSPLHF
.,.,TRBJ2-1,TRBV9,TGTGCCAGCAGCTACCGCGGGGCCACCTACAATGAGCAGTTCTTC,CASSYRGATYNEQFF
.,.,TRBJ2-3,TRBV5-1,TGCGCCAGCAGCTTGCAGGGGACAGCGGGAGCGACTTTT,CASSLQGTAGATF
.,.,TRBJ2-1,TRBV7-3,TGTGCCAGCAGCTTAGCGGGACAGTACTTCAATGAGCAGTTCTTC,CASSLAGQYFNEQFF
.,.,TRBJ2-2,TRBV11-1,TGTGCCAGCAGCTTAATCGGGGGAGGCACCGGGGAGCTGTTTTTT,CASSLIGGGTGELFF
TRBD1,.,TRBJ1-2,TRBV3-1/TRBV3-2,TGTGCCAGCAGCTACGGACAGGGGCGGATCGGCTACACCTTC,CASSYGQGRIGYTF
.,once,TRBJ1-1,TRBV5-4,TGTGCCAGCAGCTCGGGGCGGGCCAGGGGAGACACTGAAGCTTTCTTT,CASSSGRARGDTEAFF
TRBD1,few,TRBJ1-4,TRBV5-5,TGTGCCAGCAGCTTGTATTTCGCGGGACAGGAGAATGAAAAACTGTTTTTT,CASSLYFAGQENEKLFF
.,.,TRBJ1-1,TRBV12-3/TRBV12-4,TGTGCCAGCATCAAGGACAGGAACACTGAAGCTTTCTTT,CASIKDRNTEAFF
TRBD1,.,TRBJ1-1,TRBV5-1,TGCGCCAGCAGCAATCCGGGACAGGGAGATGAAGCTTTCTTT,CASSNPGQGDEAFF
TRBD1,.,TRBJ2-2,TRBV11-2,TGTGCCAGCAGCTTGGCCGGGACAGCCACCGGGGAGCTGTTTTTT,CASSLAGTATGELFF
.,.,TRBJ2-1,TRBV7-2,TGTGCCAGCCAGCCGGTAGGGGGTAACAATGAGCAGTTCTTC,CASQPVGGNNEQFF
TRBD1,.,TRBJ1-6,TRBV3-1/TRBV3-2,TGTGCCAGCAGCCAAGGGCAGGGGGATGATTCACCCCTCCACTTT,CASSQGQGDDSPLHF
.,many,TRBJ1-5,TRBV11-1,TGTGCCAGCAGCTTGTCAGGCAATCAGCCCCAGCATTTT,CASSLSGNQPQHF
TRBD1,.,TRBJ1-4,TRBV6-2/TRBV6-3,TGTGCCAGCAGTTACTTACCGACAGGGAAGTCGATTTTT,CASSYLPTGKSIF
TRBD2,.,TRBJ2-1,TRBV5-1,TGCGCCAGCAGCTCTGGACTAGCGGGAGGAAGGGAGCAGTTCTTC,CASSSGLAGGREQFF
TRBD2,.,TRBJ2-3,TRBV6-6,TGTGCCAGCATTATGGCGGGGGGCAGCACAGATACGCAGTATTTT,CASIMAGGSTDTQYF
.,many,TRBJ1-6,TRBV10-3,TGTGCCAACGCGGCGGGGGAGGGGCCTAATTCACCCCTCCACTTT,CANAAGEGPNSPLHF
.,.,TRBJ2-6,TRBV12-3/TRBV12-4,TGTGCCACCCGAACCGCGGGGGCCAACGTCCTGACTTTC,CATRTAGANVLTF
TRBD1,once,TRBJ1-1,TRBV7-8,TGTGCCAGCAGGGACCACAGGGGGAAGATGAACACTGAAGCTTTCTTT,CASRDHRGKMNTEAFF
.,.,TRBJ2-7,TRBV5-1,TGCGCCAGCAGCCTGGGCGGAAGCTCCTACGAGCAGTACTTC,CASSLGGSSYEQYF
TRBD2,.,TRBJ2-5,TRBV7-2,TGTGCCAGCAGCTTTGGGGGGGAAGAGACCCAGTACTTC,CASSFGGEETQYF
.,.,TRBJ2-1,TRBV5-1,TGCGCCAGCAGCTATAACTACAATGAGCAGTTCTTC,CASSYNYNEQFF
TRBD1,.,TRBJ1-2,TRBV2,TGTGCCAGCAGAATCCAGGGGGCCTATGGCTACACCTTC,CASRIQGAYGYTF
.,.,TRBJ1-1,TRBV29-1,TGCAGCGTGAACCACAATATGAACACTGAAGCTTTCTTT,CSVNHNMNTEAFF
TRBD2,.,TRBJ2-3,TRBV19,TGTGCCAGTAACCCACGGGAGGCAGATACGCAGTATTTT,CASNPREADTQYF